This paragraph reports one T cell receptor beta chain. CDR3 length equals 14 residues. Trimming cost V 3 bases and J 5 bases, with 14 bases left between them. CDR1 is SGHRS and CDR2 is YFSETQ in the germline V gene. None of the donors, who were healthy HIV-negative adults, had recently had acute infections or vaccinations. This record comes from a study of shared clonotypes between healthy human individuals. This table comes from immunoSEQ multiplex PCR, and its TCRdb copy is limited to in-frame clones, with some not included. The sample lists about half a million clones, approximately 81% occurring once.

This chain joins TRBV5-1 and TRBJ2-5; maybe TRBD1 (6 bases). What was sequenced was PBMCs. The TCR comes from a middle-aged woman in good health. Some clones in this sample may be carry-over from other donors' samples. The CDR3 sequence: CASSSTGFRETQYF. CDR3 DNA sequence: TGCGCCAGCAGCTCAACAGGGTTTCGGGAGACCCAGTACTTC. Variable domain in full (rest from reference TRBV5-1 and TRBJ2-5): KAGVTQTPRYLIKTRGQQVTLSCSPISGHRSVSWYQQTPGQGLQFLFEYFSETQRNKGNFPGRFSGRQFSNSRSEMNVSTLELGDSALYLCASSSTGFRETQYFGPGTRLLVL.